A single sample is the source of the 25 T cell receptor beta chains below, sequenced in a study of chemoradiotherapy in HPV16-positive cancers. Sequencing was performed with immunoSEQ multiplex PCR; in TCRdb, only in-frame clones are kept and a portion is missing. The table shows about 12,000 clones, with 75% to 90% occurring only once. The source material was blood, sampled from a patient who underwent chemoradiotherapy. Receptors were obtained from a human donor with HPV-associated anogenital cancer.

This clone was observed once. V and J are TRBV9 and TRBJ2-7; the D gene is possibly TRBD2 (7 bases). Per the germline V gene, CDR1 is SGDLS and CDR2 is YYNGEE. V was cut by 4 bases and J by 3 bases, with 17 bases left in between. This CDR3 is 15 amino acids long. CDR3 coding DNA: TGTGCCAGCAGCCCAGGACCGGGGGGACACTACGAGCAGTACTTC. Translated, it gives CASSPGPGGHYEQYF. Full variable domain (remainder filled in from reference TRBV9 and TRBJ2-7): DSGVTQTPKHLITATGQRVTLRCSPRSGDLSVYWYQQSLDQGLQFLIQYYNGEERAKGNILERFSAQQFPDLHSELNLSSLELGDSALYFCASSPGPGGHYEQYFGPGTRLTVT.

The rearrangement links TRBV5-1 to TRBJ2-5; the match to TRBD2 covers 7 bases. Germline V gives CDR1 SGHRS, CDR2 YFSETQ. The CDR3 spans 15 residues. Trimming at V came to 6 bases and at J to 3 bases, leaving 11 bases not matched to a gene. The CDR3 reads CASILGGGKKETQYF. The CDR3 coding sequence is TGCGCCAGCATTCTTGGCGGGGGAAAAAAAGAGACCCAGTACTTC.

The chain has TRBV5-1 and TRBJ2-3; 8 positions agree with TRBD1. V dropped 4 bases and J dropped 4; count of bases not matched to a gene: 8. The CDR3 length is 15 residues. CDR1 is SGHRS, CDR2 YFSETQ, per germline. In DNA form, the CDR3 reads TGCGCCAGCAGCATGGGAGACAGGGGTGCAGATACGCAGTATTTT. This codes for CASSMGDRGADTQYF.

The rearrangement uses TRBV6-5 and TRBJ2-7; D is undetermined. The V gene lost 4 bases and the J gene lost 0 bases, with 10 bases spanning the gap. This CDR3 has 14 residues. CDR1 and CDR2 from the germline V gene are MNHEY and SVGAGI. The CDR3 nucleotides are TGTGCCAGCAGTTGGCATATGAGCTCCTACGAGCAGTACTTC. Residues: CASSWHMSSYEQYF.

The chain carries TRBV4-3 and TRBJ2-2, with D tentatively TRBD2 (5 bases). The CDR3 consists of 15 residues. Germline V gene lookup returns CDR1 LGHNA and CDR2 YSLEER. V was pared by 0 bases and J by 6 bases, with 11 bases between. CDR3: CASSQDRGIPGELFF. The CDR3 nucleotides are TGCGCCAGCAGCCAAGATCGGGGAATCCCCGGGGAGCTGTTTTTT.

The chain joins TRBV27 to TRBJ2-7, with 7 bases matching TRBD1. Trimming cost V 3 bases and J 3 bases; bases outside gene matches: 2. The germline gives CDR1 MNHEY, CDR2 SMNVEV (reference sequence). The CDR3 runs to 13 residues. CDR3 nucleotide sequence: TGTGCCAGCAGTTTGGGACAGTTCTACGAGCAGTACTTC. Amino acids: CASSLGQFYEQYF.

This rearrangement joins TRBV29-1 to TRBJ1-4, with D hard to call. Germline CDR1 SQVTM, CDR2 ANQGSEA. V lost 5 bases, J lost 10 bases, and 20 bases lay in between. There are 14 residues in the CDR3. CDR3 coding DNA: TGCAGCGTTCGGGCTGACACCGGAGGTCGAAAACTGTTTTTT. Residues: CSVRADTGGRKLFF.

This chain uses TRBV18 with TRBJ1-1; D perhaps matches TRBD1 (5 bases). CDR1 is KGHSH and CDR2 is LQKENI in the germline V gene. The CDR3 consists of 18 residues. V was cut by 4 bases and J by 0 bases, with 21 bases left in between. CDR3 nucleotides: TGTGCCAGCTCACTCTCAGCTCTGGGACTCCGAATGAACACTGAAGCTTTCTTT. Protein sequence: CASSLSALGLRMNTEAFF. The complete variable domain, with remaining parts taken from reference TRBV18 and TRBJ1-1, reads NAGVMQNPRHLVRRRGQEARLRCSPMKGHSHVYWYRQLPEEGLKFMVYLQKENIIDESGMPKERFSAEFPKEGPSILRIQQVVRGDSAAYFCASSLSALGLRMNTEAFFGQGTRLTVV.

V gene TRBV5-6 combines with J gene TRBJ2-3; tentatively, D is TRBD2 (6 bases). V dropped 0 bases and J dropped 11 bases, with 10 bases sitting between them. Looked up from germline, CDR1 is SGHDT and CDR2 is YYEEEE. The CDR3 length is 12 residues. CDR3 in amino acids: CASSLARGKQYF. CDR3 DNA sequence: TGTGCCAGCAGCTTGGCGCGGGGTAAGCAGTATTTT.

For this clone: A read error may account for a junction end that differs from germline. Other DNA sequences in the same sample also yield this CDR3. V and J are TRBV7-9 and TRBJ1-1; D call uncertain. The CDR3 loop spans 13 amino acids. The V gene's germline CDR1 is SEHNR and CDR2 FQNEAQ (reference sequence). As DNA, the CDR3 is TGTGCCAGCAGCCTCGTCCGGCAAACTGAGGCTTTCTTT. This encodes CASSLVRQTEAFF.

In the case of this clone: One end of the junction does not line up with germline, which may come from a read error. DNA for the CDR3: TGTGCTAGCAGCCTCGGACTAGCGGGAGGGCCGGGAGAGACCCAGTACTTC. This gives the protein CASSLGLAGGPGETQYF. The rearrangement joins TRBV7-7 to TRBJ2-5; the match to TRBD2 covers 15 bases. CDR1 is SSHAT, CDR2 FNYEAQ, per germline (reference sequence). CDR3 size: 17 residues.

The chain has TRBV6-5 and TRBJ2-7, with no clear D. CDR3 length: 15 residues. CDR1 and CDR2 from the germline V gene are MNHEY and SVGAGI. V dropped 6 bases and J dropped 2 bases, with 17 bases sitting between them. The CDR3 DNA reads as TGTGCCAGCAGCCACCACACCTCTCTCACCTACGAGCAGTACTTC. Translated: CASSHHTSLTYEQYF.

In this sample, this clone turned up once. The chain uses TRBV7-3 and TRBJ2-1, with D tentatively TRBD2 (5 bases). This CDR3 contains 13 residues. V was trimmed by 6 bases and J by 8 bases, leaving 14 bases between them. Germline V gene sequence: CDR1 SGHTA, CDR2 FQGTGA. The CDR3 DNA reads TGTGCCAGCAGTCTAGGCCCCGGGGATGAGCAGTTCTTC. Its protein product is CASSLGPGDEQFF.

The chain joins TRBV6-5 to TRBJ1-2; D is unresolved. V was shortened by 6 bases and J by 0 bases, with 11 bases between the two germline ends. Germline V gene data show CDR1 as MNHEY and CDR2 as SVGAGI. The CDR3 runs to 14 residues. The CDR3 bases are TGTGCCAGCAGATTAGACGGAGCTAACTATGGCTACACCTTC. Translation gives CASRLDGANYGYTF.

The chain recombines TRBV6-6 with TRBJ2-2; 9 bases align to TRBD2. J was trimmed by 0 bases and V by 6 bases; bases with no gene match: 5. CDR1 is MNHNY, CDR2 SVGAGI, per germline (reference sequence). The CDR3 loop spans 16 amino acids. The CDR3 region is CASSPVAGANTGELFF. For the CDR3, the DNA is TGTGCCAGCAGCCCGGTAGCGGGGGCGAACACCGGGGAGCTGTTTTTT.

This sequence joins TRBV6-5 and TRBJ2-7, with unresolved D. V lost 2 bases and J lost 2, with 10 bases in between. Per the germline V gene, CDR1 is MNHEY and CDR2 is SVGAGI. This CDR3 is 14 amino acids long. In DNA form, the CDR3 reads TGTGCCAGCAGTTACGGGCGCAGGACCTACGAGCAGTACTTC. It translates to CASSYGRRTYEQYF.

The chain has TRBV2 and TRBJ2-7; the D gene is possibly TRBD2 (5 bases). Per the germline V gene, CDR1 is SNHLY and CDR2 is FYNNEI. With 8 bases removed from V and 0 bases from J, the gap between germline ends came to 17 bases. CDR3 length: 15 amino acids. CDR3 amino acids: CASHQLRRSSYEQYF. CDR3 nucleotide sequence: TGTGCCAGCCACCAATTACGGAGGAGCTCCTACGAGCAGTACTTC.

CDR3 sequence reads: CASKVGNTEAFF. As DNA, the CDR3 is TGTGCCAGTAAAGTCGGGAACACTGAAGCTTTCTTT. The gene calls are TRBV19 and TRBJ1-1; D not certain. Per the germline V gene, CDR1 is LNHDA and CDR2 is SQIVND (reference sequence). This CDR3 spans 12 amino acids. Between the trimmed V and J ends, which lost 7 bases and 1 base, there was a span of 7 bases.

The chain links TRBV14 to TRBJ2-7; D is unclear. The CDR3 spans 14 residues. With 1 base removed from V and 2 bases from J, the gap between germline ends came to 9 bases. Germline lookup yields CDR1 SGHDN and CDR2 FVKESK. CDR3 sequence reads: CASSQVPGPYEQYF. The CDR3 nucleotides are TGTGCCAGCAGCCAAGTCCCTGGGCCCTACGAGCAGTACTTC.

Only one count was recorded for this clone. This chain's CDR3 is CASSLGGNVKEQFF. The CDR3 region has the DNA TGTGCCAGCAGCTTAGGAGGCAATGTAAAGGAGCAGTTCTTC. The chain joins TRBV7-2 to TRBJ2-1; no firm D call. This CDR3 has 14 amino acids. CDR1 and CDR2 (germline): SGHTA, FQGNSA. V lost 1 base, J lost 10 bases, and 14 bases lay in between. The full variable domain, its missing parts supplied by reference TRBV7-2 and TRBJ2-1, is GAGVSQSPSNKVTEKGKDVELRCDPISGHTALYWYRQSLGQGLEFLIYFQGNSAPDKSGLPSDRFSAERTGGSVSTLTIQRTQQEDSAVYLCASSLGGNVKEQFFGPGTRLTVL.

CDR3 DNA: TGCGCCAGCAGCTTGGTTCAGGGCGACACCGGGGAGCTGTTTTTT. Its translation: CASSLVQGDTGELFF. The chain employs TRBV5-1 and TRBJ2-2; weak D call: TRBD1 (5 bases). Trimming pared 0 bases from V and 3 bases from J, leaving 9 bases between. This CDR3 contains 15 residues. CDR1 SGHRS and CDR2 YFSETQ come from the germline V gene.

The CDR3 region has the DNA TGTGCCAGCAGCTCCTTGCTAGGGAACTACGAGCAGTACTTC. It is translated as CASSSLLGNYEQYF. The V call is TRBV11-1, the J call TRBJ2-7; D is unclear. V was cut by 4 bases and J by 3 bases, with 13 bases left in between. The CDR3 is 14 residues long. Germline V gene lookup returns CDR1 SGHAT and CDR2 FQDESV (reference sequence).

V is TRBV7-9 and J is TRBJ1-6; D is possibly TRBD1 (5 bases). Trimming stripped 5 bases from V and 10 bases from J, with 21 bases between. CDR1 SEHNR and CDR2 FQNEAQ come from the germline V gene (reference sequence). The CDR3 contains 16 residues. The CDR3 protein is CASSPDGGGKGSPLHF. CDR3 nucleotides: TGTGCCAGCAGCCCCGACGGGGGAGGAAAAGGATCACCCCTCCACTTT.

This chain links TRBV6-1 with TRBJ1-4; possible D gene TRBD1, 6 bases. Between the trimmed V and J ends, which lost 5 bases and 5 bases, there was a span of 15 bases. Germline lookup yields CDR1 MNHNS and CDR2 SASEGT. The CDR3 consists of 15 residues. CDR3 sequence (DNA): TGTGCCAGCAGTAGGAAAGGGGGAGGGAATGAAAAACTGTTTTTT. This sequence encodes CASSRKGGGNEKLFF.

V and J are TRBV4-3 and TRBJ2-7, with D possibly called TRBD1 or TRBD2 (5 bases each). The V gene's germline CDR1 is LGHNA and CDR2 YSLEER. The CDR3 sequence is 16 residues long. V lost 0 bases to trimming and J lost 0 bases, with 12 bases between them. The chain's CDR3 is CASSQEFGAISYEQYF. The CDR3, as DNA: TGCGCCAGCAGCCAAGAATTCGGGGCTATCTCCTACGAGCAGTACTTC.